This T cell receptor (beta chain) was sequenced during a study of blood T cells in healthy people across ages. As for the study in general: Template switching recovered approximately one barcoded beta molecule for every two T cells.

The individuals who served as donors were healthy Caucasians living in Russia, aged about 6 to 90. CDR3 length: 15 amino acids. The germline V gene encodes CDR1 SGHTA and CDR2 FQGNSA. The ends were cut back, 8 bases at V and 0 bases at J, with 13 bases in the middle. Sample-barcoded 5' priming and a J-beta primer mix drove a second PCR of about 7 to 12 cycles. TCRdb re-called the 5' RACE reads through MiXCR, storing one row per CDR3 protein. Of roughly 1,700,000 distinct CDR3 sequences listed, roughly 27% are singletons. This clonotype was observed a handful of times. The receptor was derived from a woman in her thirties in good health. The chain links TRBV7-2 to TRBJ2-2; a weak D match, TRBD2 (7 bases). What was sequenced was blood. CDR3 loop: CASEKGGANTGELFF. The DNA of the CDR3 is TGTGCCAGCGAAAAGGGGGGGGCGAACACCGGGGAGCTGTTTTTT. Full variable domain (remainder filled in from reference TRBV7-2 and TRBJ2-2): GAGVSQSPSNKVTEKGKDVELRCDPISGHTALYWYRQSLGQGLEFLIYFQGNSAPDKSGLPSDRFSAERTGGSVSTLTIQRTQQEDSAVYLCASEKGGANTGELFFGEGSRLTVL.